This T cell receptor beta chain appears in the sequencing data of a study of cytomegalovirus exposure and HLA in healthy donors. Broader study findings: Listed as cytomegalovirus-associated were 150 or so TCR beta chains.

Use of 60 Vbeta and 13 Jbeta primers characterized the PCR. The protocol was immunoSEQ multiplex PCR, while the TCRdb copy is restricted to in-frame clones and leaves out a portion. The sample carries some 99,000 clones, approximately 70% recorded once. Comments on this clone: The antigen remains undetermined.

V was pared by 5 bases and J by 2 bases, with 10 bases of the junction left unmatched. The germline V gene encodes CDR1 LNHDA and CDR2 SQIVND (reference sequence). There are 17 residues in the CDR3. Sequences were obtained from PBMCs. The chain joins TRBV19 to TRBJ2-3, with 10 bases that match TRBD2. The receptor comes from a middle-aged man in good health and CMV-seronegative. CDR3 amino acids: CASSAPQLAGYTDTQYF. For the CDR3, the DNA is TGTGCCAGTAGTGCACCTCAACTAGCGGGGTACACAGATACGCAGTATTTT. The full variable domain, its missing parts supplied by reference TRBV19 and TRBJ2-3, is DGGITQSPKYLFRKEGQNVTLSCEQNLNHDAMYWYRQDPGQGLRLIYYSQIVNDFQKGDIAEGYSVSREKKESFPLTVTSAQKNPTAFYLCASSAPQLAGYTDTQYFGPGTRLTVL.